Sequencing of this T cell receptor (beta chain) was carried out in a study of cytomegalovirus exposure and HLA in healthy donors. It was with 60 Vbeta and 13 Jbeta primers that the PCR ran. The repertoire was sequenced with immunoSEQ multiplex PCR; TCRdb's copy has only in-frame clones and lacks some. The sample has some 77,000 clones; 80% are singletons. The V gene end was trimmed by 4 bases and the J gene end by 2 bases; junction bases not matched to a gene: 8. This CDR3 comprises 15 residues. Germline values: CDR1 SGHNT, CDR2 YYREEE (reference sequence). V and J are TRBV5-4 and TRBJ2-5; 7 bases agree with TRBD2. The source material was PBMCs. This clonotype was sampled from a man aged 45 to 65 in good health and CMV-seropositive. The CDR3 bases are TGTGCCAGCAGCCCCGGGGCGGGGGATCAAGAGACCCAGTACTTC. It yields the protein CASSPGAGDQETQYF. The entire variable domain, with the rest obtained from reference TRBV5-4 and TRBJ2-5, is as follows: ETGVTQSPTHLIKTRGQQVTLRCSSQSGHNTVSWYQQALGQGPQFIFQYYREEENGRGNFPPRFSGLQFPNYSSELNVNALELDDSALYLCASSPGAGDQETQYFGPGTRLLVL.